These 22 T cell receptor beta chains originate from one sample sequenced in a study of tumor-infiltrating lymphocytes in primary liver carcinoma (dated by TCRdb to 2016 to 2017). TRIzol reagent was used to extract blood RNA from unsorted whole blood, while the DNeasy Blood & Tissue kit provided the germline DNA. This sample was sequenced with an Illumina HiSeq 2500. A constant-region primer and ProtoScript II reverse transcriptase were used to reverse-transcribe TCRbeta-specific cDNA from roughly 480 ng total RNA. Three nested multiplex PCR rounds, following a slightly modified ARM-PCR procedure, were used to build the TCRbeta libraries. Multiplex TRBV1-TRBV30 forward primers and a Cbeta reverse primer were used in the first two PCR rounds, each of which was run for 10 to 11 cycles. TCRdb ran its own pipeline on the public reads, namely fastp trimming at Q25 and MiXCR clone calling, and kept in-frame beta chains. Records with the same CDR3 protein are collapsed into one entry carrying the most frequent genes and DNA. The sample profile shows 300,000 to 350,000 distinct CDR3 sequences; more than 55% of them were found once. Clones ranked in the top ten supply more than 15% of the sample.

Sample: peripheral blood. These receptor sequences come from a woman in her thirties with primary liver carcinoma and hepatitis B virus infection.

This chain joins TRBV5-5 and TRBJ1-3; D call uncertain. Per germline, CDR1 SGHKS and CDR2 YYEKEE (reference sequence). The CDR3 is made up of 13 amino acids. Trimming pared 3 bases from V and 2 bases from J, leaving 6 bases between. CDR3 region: CASSSSAGNTIYF. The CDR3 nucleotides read TGTGCCAGCAGCTCGTCGGCTGGAAACACCATATATTTT.

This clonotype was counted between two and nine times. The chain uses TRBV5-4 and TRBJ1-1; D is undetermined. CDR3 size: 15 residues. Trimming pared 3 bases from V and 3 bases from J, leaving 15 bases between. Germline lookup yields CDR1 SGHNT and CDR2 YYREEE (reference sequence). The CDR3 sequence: CASSYRSRMDTEAFF. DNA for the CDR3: TGTGCCAGCAGCTACAGATCAAGGATGGACACTGAAGCTTTCTTT.

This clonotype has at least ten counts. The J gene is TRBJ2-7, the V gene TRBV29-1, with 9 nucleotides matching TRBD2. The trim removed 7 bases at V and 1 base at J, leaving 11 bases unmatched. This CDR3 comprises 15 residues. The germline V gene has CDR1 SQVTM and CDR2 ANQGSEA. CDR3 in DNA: TGCAGCGGCTCGGGGGCTAGCGGGAAATCCTACGAGCAGTACTTC. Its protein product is CSGSGASGKSYEQYF.

CDR3 sequence: CASSPDRGEAKNIQYF. CDR3 DNA: TGTGCCAGCAGTCCGGACAGGGGAGAGGCCAAAAACATTCAGTACTTC. V gene TRBV6-5 combines with J gene TRBJ2-4, with 9 bases that match TRBD1. Germline trimming cut 5 bases from V and 1 base from J; bases unmatched to any gene: 6. CDR1 and CDR2 from the germline V gene are MNHEY and SVGAGI. This CDR3 comprises 16 residues.

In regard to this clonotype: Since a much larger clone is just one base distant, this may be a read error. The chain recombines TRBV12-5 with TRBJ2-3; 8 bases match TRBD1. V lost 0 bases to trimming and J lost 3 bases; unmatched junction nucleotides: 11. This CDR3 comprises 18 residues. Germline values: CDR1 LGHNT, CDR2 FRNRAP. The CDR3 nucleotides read TGTGCTAGTGGTTTGGTACTGGGAGACAGGGGATCTACAGATACGCAGTATTTT. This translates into CASGLVLGDRGSTDTQYF.

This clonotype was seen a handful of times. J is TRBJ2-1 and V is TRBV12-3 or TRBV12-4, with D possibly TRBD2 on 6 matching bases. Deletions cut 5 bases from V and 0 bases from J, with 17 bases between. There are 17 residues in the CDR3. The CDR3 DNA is TGTGCCAGCAGTCCGGGGGTGCAGACTAACTCCTACAATGAGCAGTTCTTC. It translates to CASSPGVQTNSYNEQFF.

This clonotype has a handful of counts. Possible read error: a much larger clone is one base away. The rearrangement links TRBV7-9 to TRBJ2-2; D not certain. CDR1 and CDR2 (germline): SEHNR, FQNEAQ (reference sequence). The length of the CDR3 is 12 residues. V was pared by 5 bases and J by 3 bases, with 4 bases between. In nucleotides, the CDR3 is TGTGCCAGCAGCGCAGACACCGGGGAGCTGTTTTTT. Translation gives CASSADTGELFF.

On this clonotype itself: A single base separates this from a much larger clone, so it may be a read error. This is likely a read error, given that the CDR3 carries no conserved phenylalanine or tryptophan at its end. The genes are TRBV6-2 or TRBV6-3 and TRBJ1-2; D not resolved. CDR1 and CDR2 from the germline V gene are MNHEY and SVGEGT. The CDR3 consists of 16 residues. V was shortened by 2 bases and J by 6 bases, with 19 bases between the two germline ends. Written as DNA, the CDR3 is TGTGCCAGCAGTTACGAGTTGGTCGTAGTATTCGATGGCTACACCTCC. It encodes CASSYELVVVFDGYTS.

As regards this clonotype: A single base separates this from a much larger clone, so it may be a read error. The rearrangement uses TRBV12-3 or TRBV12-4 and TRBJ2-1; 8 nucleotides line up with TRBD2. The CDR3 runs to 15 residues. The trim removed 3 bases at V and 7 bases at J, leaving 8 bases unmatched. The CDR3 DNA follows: TGTGCCAGCAGTTTTATCCGGGAGGGCCAGAATGAGCAGTTCTTC. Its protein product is CASSFIREGQNEQFF.

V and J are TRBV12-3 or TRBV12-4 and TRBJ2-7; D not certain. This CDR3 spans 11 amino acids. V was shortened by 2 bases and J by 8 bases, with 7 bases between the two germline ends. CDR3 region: CASSLKYKQYF. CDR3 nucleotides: TGTGCCAGCAGTTTAAAGTACAAGCAGTACTTC.

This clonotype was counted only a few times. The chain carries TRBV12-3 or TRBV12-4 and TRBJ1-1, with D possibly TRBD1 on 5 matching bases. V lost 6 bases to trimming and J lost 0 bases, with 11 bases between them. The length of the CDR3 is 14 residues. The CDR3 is CASSPDNMNTEAFF. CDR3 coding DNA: TGTGCCAGCAGCCCGGACAACATGAACACTGAAGCTTTCTTT.

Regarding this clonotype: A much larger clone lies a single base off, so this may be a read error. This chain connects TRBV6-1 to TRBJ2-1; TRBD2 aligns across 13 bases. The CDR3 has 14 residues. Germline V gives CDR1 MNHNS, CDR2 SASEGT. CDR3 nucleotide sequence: TGTGCCAGCGGTGAACTAGCGGGAGGGCATGAGCAGTTCTTC. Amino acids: CASGELAGGHEQFF.

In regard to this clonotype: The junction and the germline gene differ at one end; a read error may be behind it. The CDR3 DNA follows: TGCAGCGTTATCAGCGGGAGTTCCGGGGAGCAGTTTTTT. Protein sequence: CSVISGSSGEQFF. The rearrangement uses TRBV29-1 and TRBJ2-2, with TRBD2 matching over 8 bases. The CDR3 has 13 residues. Germline V gives CDR1 SQVTM, CDR2 ANQGSEA.

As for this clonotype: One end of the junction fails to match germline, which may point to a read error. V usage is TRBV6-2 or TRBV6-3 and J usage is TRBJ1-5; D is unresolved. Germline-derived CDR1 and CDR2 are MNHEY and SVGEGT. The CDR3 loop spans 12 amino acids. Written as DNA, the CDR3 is TGTACCAGCAGCACTAGCAATCAGCCCCAGCATTTT. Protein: CTSSTSNQPQHF.

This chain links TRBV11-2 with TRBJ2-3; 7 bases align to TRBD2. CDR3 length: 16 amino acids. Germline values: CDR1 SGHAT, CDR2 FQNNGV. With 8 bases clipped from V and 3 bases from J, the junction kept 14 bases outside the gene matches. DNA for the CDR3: TGTGCCAGCGACCGCTTTCCTAGCGGCCGAACAGATACGCAGTATTTT. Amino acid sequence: CASDRFPSGRTDTQYF.

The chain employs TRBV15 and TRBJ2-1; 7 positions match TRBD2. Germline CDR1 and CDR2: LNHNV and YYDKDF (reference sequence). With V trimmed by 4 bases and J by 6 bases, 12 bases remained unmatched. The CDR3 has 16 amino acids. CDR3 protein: CATSKAPSRELNEQFF. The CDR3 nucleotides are TGTGCCACCAGCAAAGCTCCCTCGCGGGAGCTCAATGAGCAGTTCTTC.

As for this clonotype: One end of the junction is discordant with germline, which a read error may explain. The DNA of the CDR3 is TGTGCCAGCAACCGGATGGACGGAATGAAGACTGAAGTTTTCTTT. Translated, it gives CASNRMDGMKTEVFF. V gene TRBV5-4 combines with J gene TRBJ1-1; D call uncertain. This CDR3 is built from 15 residues. CDR1 is SGHNT and CDR2 is YYREEE in the germline V gene (reference sequence).

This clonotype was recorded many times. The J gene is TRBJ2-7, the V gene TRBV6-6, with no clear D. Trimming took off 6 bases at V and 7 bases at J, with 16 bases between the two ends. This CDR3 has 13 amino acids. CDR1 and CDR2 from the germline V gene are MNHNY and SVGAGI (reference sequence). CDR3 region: CASSQRPLREQYF. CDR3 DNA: TGTGCCAGCAGCCAAAGACCCCTTCGGGAGCAGTACTTC.

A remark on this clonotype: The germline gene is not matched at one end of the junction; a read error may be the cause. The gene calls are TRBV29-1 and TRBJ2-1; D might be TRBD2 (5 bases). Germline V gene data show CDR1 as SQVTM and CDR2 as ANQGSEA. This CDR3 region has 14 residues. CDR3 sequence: CSVWNWSSYNEQFF. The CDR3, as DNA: TGTAGCGTTTGGAACTGGAGCTCCTATAATGAGCAGTTCTTC.

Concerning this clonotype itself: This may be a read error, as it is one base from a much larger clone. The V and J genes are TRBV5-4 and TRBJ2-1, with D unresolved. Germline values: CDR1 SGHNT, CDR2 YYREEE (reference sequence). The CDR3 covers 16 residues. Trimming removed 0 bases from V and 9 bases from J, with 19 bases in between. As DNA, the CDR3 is TGTGCCAGCAGCTTGGATCGGCAGGAGAAGAATGGTGAGCAGTTCTTC. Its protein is CASSLDRQEKNGEQFF.

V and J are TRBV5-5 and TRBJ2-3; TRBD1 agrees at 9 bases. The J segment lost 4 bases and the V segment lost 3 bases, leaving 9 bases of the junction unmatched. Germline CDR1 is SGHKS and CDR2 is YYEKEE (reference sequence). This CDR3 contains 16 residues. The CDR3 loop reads CASSWGGTGWADTQYF. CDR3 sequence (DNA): TGTGCCAGCAGCTGGGGGGGGACAGGGTGGGCAGATACGCAGTATTTT.

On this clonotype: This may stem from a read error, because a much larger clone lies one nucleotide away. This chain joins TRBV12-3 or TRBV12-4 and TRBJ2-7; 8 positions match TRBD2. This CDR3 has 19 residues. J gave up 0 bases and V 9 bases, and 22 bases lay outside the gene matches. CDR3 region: CARSHPPVAGRGFSYEQYF. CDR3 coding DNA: TGTGCCAGAAGTCATCCCCCGGTCGCCGGGAGGGGATTCTCCTACGAGCAGTACTTC.